The 17 T cell receptor beta chains below all came from one sample that was sequenced in a study of beta chain features in type 1 diabetes. Since all of the isolated RNA was reverse transcribed, expressed TCRB transcripts were what got sequenced. Clones were read by immunoSEQ multiplex PCR, and TCRdb kept only the in-frame ones, dropping some. The sample carries 600,000 to 650,000 clones, roughly 16% recorded once. The sequenced material came from naive CD4+ T cells from blood. These receptors all stem from a man younger than 35 in good health.

This clone was seen more than once but under ten times. The chain is built from TRBV9 and TRBJ1-2; D call uncertain. The CDR3 has 13 residues. Germline lookup yields CDR1 SGDLS and CDR2 YYNGEE. With 0 bases removed from V and 8 bases from J, the gap between germline ends came to 11 bases. The CDR3, as DNA: TGTGCCAGCAGCGTAGAGGCCACGAAGGGCTACACCTTC. Translated: CASSVEATKGYTF.

This clone was recorded a few times. This rearrangement joins TRBV18 to TRBJ2-3; D call uncertain. The V and J ends lost 3 bases and 0 bases respectively, with 13 bases between them. The CDR3 is made up of 16 amino acids. Germline CDR1 and CDR2: KGHSH and LQKENI. CDR3 nucleotide sequence: TGTGCCAGCTCACCGATGGGATATACTAGCACAGATACGCAGTATTTT. Translation: CASSPMGYTSTDTQYF.

This clone was counted between two and nine times. The J gene is TRBJ2-7, the V gene TRBV15; the match to TRBD1 covers 8 bases. In germline, CDR1 is LNHNV, CDR2 YYDKDF (reference sequence). With V trimmed by 5 bases and J by 1 base, 10 bases remained unmatched. This CDR3 contains 16 residues. The CDR3 loop is CATSALGGTGSYEQYF. CDR3 nucleotide sequence: TGTGCCACCAGCGCGCTTGGGGGGACAGGATCCTACGAGCAGTACTTC.

The chain couples TRBV30 to TRBJ1-1; D not resolved. The CDR3 is 12 residues long. V was shortened by 4 bases and J by 1 base, with 7 bases between the two germline ends. The germline V gene has CDR1 GTSNPN and CDR2 SVGIG (reference sequence). CDR3: CAWKLGNTEAFF. The DNA of the CDR3 is TGTGCCTGGAAACTGGGGAACACTGAAGCTTTCTTT.

This clone was detected only a few times. This chain connects TRBV4-3 to TRBJ2-4, with 10 bases identical to TRBD1. J lost 1 base, V lost 0 bases, and 12 bases had no gene match. The CDR3 consists of 20 residues. Germline loops: CDR1 LGHNA, CDR2 YSLEER. The CDR3 coding sequence is TGCGCCAGCAGCCAAGATACAGACAGGGGGCTTATTAAGGCCAAAAACATTCAGTACTTC. Translation gives CASSQDTDRGLIKAKNIQYF.

A few counts support this clone. V and J are TRBV27 and TRBJ2-6; 13 bases map to TRBD2. V shed 5 bases and J 2 bases; nucleotides not matched to a gene: 12. CDR3 length: 20 residues. The germline CDR1 and CDR2 sequences are MNHEY and SMNVEV (reference sequence). CDR3 nucleotides: TGTGCCAGCAGTCCAGACAGGACTAGCGGGAGCATGCCTGGGGCCAACGTCCTGACTTTC. This translates into CASSPDRTSGSMPGANVLTF.

The chain links TRBV2 to TRBJ1-2; TRBD1 aligns across 9 bases. Germline V gene data show CDR1 as SNHLY and CDR2 as FYNNEI. The CDR3 extends over 14 amino acids. Unmatched junction bases numbered 7, after V lost 2 bases and J lost 9 bases. As DNA, the CDR3 is TGTGCCAGCAGTGAACTAGGGACAGGGCAACGCTACACCTTC. Translation: CASSELGTGQRYTF.

This clone was seen a handful of times. The chain recombines TRBV9 with TRBJ2-5; 11 bases agree with TRBD2. V was pared by 3 bases and J by 2 bases, with 6 bases of the junction left unmatched. Germline CDR1 is SGDLS and CDR2 is YYNGEE. The CDR3 sequence is 16 residues long. The CDR3 DNA reads as TGTGCCAGCAGCGCACTAGCGGGAGTAGGACAAGAGACCCAGTACTTC. It codes for CASSALAGVGQETQYF.

The chain employs TRBV7-2 and TRBJ1-4, with 12 bases identical to TRBD1. The CDR3 consists of 17 residues. Per the germline V gene, CDR1 is SGHTA and CDR2 is FQGNSA. The V and J ends lost 5 bases and 9 bases, in that order; junction bases with no gene match: 13. CDR3 region: CASSVSGTGGFGQKLFF. CDR3 nucleotides: TGTGCCAGCAGCGTGAGCGGGACAGGGGGCTTCGGGCAAAAACTGTTTTTT.

The chain couples TRBV9 to TRBJ1-5; D is unclear. Germline V gene data show CDR1 as SGDLS and CDR2 as YYNGEE. This CDR3 has 13 amino acids. The ends were cut back, 0 bases at V and 6 bases at J, with 7 bases in the middle. The CDR3 bases are TGTGCCAGCAGCGTAGGTTTGGCTCAGCCCCAGCATTTT. As protein: CASSVGLAQPQHF.

This clone was seen only a few times. The chain recombines TRBV14 with TRBJ2-3; 9 bases map to TRBD1. The CDR3 length is 16 residues. Germline V lookup: CDR1 SGHDN, CDR2 FVKESK. J gave up 4 bases and V 5 bases, and 10 bases lay outside the gene matches. This CDR3 is CASSGDRARIADTQYF. The CDR3 region has the DNA TGTGCCAGCAGCGGGGACAGGGCTCGCATCGCAGATACGCAGTATTTT.

This clone has a handful of counts. The V gene is TRBV10-3, the J gene TRBJ2-5, with a possible D match to TRBD1 (6 bases). V dropped 3 bases and J dropped 0 bases, with 11 bases sitting between them. The CDR3 totals 15 residues. Germline V gives CDR1 ENHRY, CDR2 SYGVKD. The CDR3 reads CAISDYTGYQETQYF. CDR3 DNA: TGTGCCATCAGTGACTACACAGGGTACCAAGAGACCCAGTACTTC.

Only a few counts were recorded for this clone. V usage is TRBV19 and J usage is TRBJ2-4; 7 bases match TRBD1. Per the germline V gene, CDR1 is LNHDA and CDR2 is SQIVND (reference sequence). The CDR3 sequence is 14 residues long. Losses at the gene ends were 7 bases for V and 1 base for J; bases not matched to a gene: 4. CDR3 nucleotides: TGTGCCAGTAACGAACAGGGGGCCAAAAACATTCAGTACTTC. This encodes CASNEQGAKNIQYF.

In DNA, the CDR3 is TGTGCCAGCTCACCAATCGCGGTCTCTAGCACAGATACGCAGTATTTT. This gives the protein CASSPIAVSSTDTQYF. The chain links TRBV18 to TRBJ2-3; D not resolved. V lost 2 bases to trimming and J lost 0 bases, with 12 bases between them. This CDR3 contains 16 residues. Per germline, CDR1 KGHSH and CDR2 LQKENI. The whole variable domain, filled in from reference TRBV18 and TRBJ2-3, reads NAGVMQNPRHLVRRRGQEARLRCSPMKGHSHVYWYRQLPEEGLKFMVYLQKENIIDESGMPKERFSAEFPKEGPSILRIQQVVRGDSAAYFCASSPIAVSSTDTQYFGPGTRLTVL.

V is TRBV19 and J is TRBJ2-3, with D possibly matching TRBD1 (5 bases). The ends were cut back, 0 bases at V and 5 bases at J, with 18 bases in the middle. CDR1 and CDR2 (germline): LNHDA, SQIVND (reference sequence). The CDR3 covers 17 residues. In DNA, the CDR3 is TGTGCCAGTAGTATAGATACGGCAGGGCCGGTCGGAGATACGCAGTATTTT. Amino acids: CASSIDTAGPVGDTQYF.

The V gene is TRBV2, the J gene TRBJ1-4, with D perhaps TRBD1 (5 bases). The CDR3 contains 15 residues. V was cut by 6 bases and J by 2 bases, with 13 bases left in between. Germline lookup yields CDR1 SNHLY and CDR2 FYNNEI. The CDR3 reads CASRKGYSTNEKLFF. As DNA, the CDR3 is TGTGCCAGCAGGAAGGGGTATTCGACTAATGAAAAACTGTTTTTT.

This clone came up many times. The chain combines TRBV14 with TRBJ2-3; perhaps TRBD2 as D (5 bases). Germline V gives CDR1 SGHDN, CDR2 FVKESK. This CDR3 is 16 amino acids long. V was trimmed by 1 base and J by 4 bases, leaving 15 bases between them. The CDR3 DNA reads TGTGCCAGCAGCCAAGTTGGGAAGAGAGGGCCAGATACGCAGTATTTT. This encodes CASSQVGKRGPDTQYF.